A single sample gave rise to the 10 T cell receptor beta chains below, sequenced in a study of blood T cell repertoires in COVID-19. Only in-frame clones appear in the TCRdb table, and some are missing; sequencing was by immunoSEQ multiplex PCR. The sample includes about 250,000 clones, approximately 80% of them seen just once. The material sequenced was peripheral blood. The receptors come from a man in his forties or fifties with acute or convalescent COVID-19.

The genes are TRBV21-1 and TRBJ1-6; the D segment call TRBD1 is taken from the table without a DNA check. TRBV21-1 is a documented pseudogene. The CDR3 consists of 18 residues. The CDR3 loop is CASSKGKQGIPYNSPLHF. CDR3 nucleotides: TGTGCCAGCAGCAAAGGGAAACAGGGGATCCCCTATAATTCACCCCTCCACTTT.

The chain has TRBV5-8 and TRBJ1-4; D is uncertain. The V and J ends lost 1 base and 0 bases respectively, with 10 bases between them. The CDR3 is 16 residues long. Germline assignment: CDR1 SGHTS and CDR2 YDEGEE. The CDR3 DNA follows: TGTGCCAGCAGCTTGATTCCGAGTGCAACTAATGAAAAACTGTTTTTT. Protein sequence: CASSLIPSATNEKLFF.

The CDR3 region is CASSVIGQSDEQYF. CDR3 DNA: TGTGCCAGCAGTGTGATAGGACAAAGCGACGAGCAGTACTTC. This rearrangement joins TRBV2 to TRBJ2-7; a weak D match, TRBD1 (5 bases). The V gene's germline CDR1 is SNHLY and CDR2 FYNNEI. This CDR3 spans 14 amino acids. V gave up 4 bases and J gave up 5 bases, with 15 bases separating them. The entire variable domain, with the rest obtained from reference TRBV2 and TRBJ2-7, is as follows: EPEVTQTPSHQVTQMGQEVILRCVPISNHLYFYWYRQILGQKVEFLVSFYNNEISEKSEIFDDQFSVERPDGSNFTLKIRSTKLEDSAMYFCASSVIGQSDEQYFGPGTRLTVT.

The chain combines TRBV18 with TRBJ2-5; 16 bases line up with TRBD2. From germline, CDR1 is KGHSH and CDR2 LQKENI. The CDR3 extends over 17 amino acids. The V and J ends lost 5 bases and 5 bases, in that order; junction bases with no gene match: 8. The CDR3 reads CASSSPGLAGGGETQYF. Written as DNA, the CDR3 is TGTGCCAGCTCATCGCCGGGACTAGCGGGAGGGGGCGAGACCCAGTACTTC.

This chain uses TRBV3-1 (or the pseudogene TRBV3-2) with TRBJ2-4; 9 bases map to TRBD2. The length of the CDR3 is 16 residues. Germline values: CDR1 LGHDT, CDR2 YNNKEL (reference sequence). V shed 0 bases and J 9 bases; nucleotides not matched to a gene: 9. CDR3 nucleotide sequence: TGTGCCAGCAGCCAAGATTTCTTAGCGGGAGTAGGCATTCAGTACTTC. Amino acid sequence: CASSQDFLAGVGIQYF.

The chain links TRBV4-2 to TRBJ2-7, with TRBD2 matching 12 bases. The germline gives CDR1 LGHNA, CDR2 YNFKEQ. This CDR3 contains 18 residues. Unmatched junction bases numbered 10, after V lost 4 bases and J lost 0 bases. The CDR3 is CASSPMTGLAGSSYEQYF. The CDR3 DNA sequence: TGTGCCAGCAGCCCTATGACCGGACTAGCGGGAAGCTCCTACGAGCAGTACTTC.

The CDR3 sequence: CASSLGGNTEAFF. Here the CDR3 DNA reads TGCGCCAGCAGCTTGGGCGGGAACACTGAAGCTTTCTTT. The rearrangement uses TRBV5-1 and TRBJ1-1, with D hard to call. V lost 0 bases and J lost 1, with 4 bases in between. Germline V lookup: CDR1 SGHRS, CDR2 YFSETQ. This CDR3 contains 13 residues.

This chain links TRBV28 with TRBJ2-1; D call uncertain. Trimming took 5 bases from V and 2 from J, leaving 22 bases between them. CDR1 and CDR2 from the germline V gene are MDHEN and SYDVKM. This CDR3 contains 18 residues. CDR3: CASSPARPARGPYNEQFF. CDR3 nucleotides: TGTGCCAGCAGTCCCGCCCGGCCCGCCCGAGGCCCCTACAATGAGCAGTTCTTC.

This chain uses TRBV7-2 with TRBJ1-2, with D possibly matching TRBD1 (6 bases). CDR1 is SGHTA, CDR2 FQGNSA, per germline. V was cut by 5 bases and J by 4 bases, with 14 bases left in between. The CDR3 runs to 14 residues. In DNA, the CDR3 is TGTGCCAGCAGCGACCGACAGGCAATCTATGGCTACACCTTC. Amino acids: CASSDRQAIYGYTF.

This clone has only a few counts. V gene TRBV27 combines with J gene TRBJ1-2; TRBD1 might be the D (6 bases). The CDR3 has 13 residues. The V gene lost 2 bases and the J gene lost 5 bases, with 9 bases spanning the gap. Germline loops: CDR1 MNHEY, CDR2 SMNVEV (reference sequence). The CDR3: CASSLNRAYGYTF. The DNA of the CDR3 is TGTGCCAGCAGTTTAAACAGGGCGTATGGCTACACCTTC.